Shown below are 26 T cell receptor beta chains from a single sample sequenced in a study of CD8 T cells in Susac syndrome (dated by TCRdb to the late 2010s). Libraries were built with the immunoSEQ multiplex PCR assay. RNA was extracted with the RNeasy kit and roughly 0.45 to 1 ug was reverse transcribed using random hexamers. The public reads were run again by TCRdb, first through fastp at Q25 and then through MiXCR, and only productive beta chains were kept. CDR3 protein duplicates are merged, each entry listing the most common genes and DNA. Here the sample has under 350,000 distinct CDR3 sequences; about 91% occur a single time. The ten top clones hold roughly 0.059% of the sample. The sequencing input was CD4+ T cells from PBMCs. These receptors came from a human donor with multiple sclerosis.

The chain carries TRBV20-1 and TRBJ2-7; 7 nucleotides agree with TRBD2. Per germline, CDR1 DFQATT and CDR2 SNEGSKA (reference sequence). This CDR3 spans 15 amino acids. V shed 6 bases and J 2 bases; nucleotides not matched to a gene: 13. The CDR3 loop reads CSALFGASGTYEQYF. The CDR3 DNA reads TGCAGTGCCCTCTTTGGGGCTAGCGGAACCTACGAGCAGTACTTC.

The chain links TRBV28 to TRBJ1-2; 7 bases are a match to TRBD1. V gave up 7 bases and J gave up 2 bases; unmatched junction bases: 10. Germline-derived CDR1 and CDR2 are MDHEN and SYDVKM. This CDR3 comprises 15 residues. The CDR3 loop is CASTTVGTVNYGYTF. Here the CDR3 DNA reads TGTGCCAGCACCACCGTCGGGACAGTCAACTATGGCTACACCTTC.

V is TRBV11-2 and J is TRBJ2-7; weak D call: TRBD1 (6 bases). In germline, CDR1 is SGHAT, CDR2 FQNNGV. The CDR3 has 15 amino acids. Trimming took 1 base from V and 0 from J, leaving 10 bases between them. In DNA form, the CDR3 reads TGTGCCAGCAGCTTAGGGGCAGGGGCCTCCTACGAGCAGTACTTC. Protein: CASSLGAGASYEQYF.

This chain links TRBV5-6 with TRBJ1-2; TRBD1 is a possible D gene (6 bases). V dropped 2 bases and J dropped 8 bases, with 19 bases sitting between them. Per the germline V gene, CDR1 is SGHDT and CDR2 is YYEEEE. This CDR3 region has 15 residues. This chain's CDR3 is CASSFLGGRLIGYTF. The CDR3 DNA reads as TGTGCCAGCAGCTTCCTGGGGGGGCGCTTAATCGGCTACACCTTC.

This chain connects TRBV29-1 to TRBJ1-5, with 7 nucleotides matching TRBD1. The CDR3 is 12 residues long. The ends lost 7 bases at V and 10 bases at J; junction bases unmatched: 10. CDR1 and CDR2 (germline): SQVTM, ANQGSEA. CDR3 protein: CSARANRGPQHF. CDR3 sequence (DNA): TGCAGCGCGCGTGCAAACAGGGGACCCCAGCATTTT. The full variable domain, completed using reference TRBV29-1 and TRBJ1-5, is SAVISQKPSRDICQRGTSLTIQCQVDSQVTMMFWYRQQPGQSLTLIATANQGSEATYESGFVIDKFPISRPNLTFSTLTVSNMSPEDSSIYLCSARANRGPQHFGDGTRLSIL.

V gene TRBV7-6 combines with J gene TRBJ2-7; tentatively, D is TRBD2 (5 bases). The V end lost 7 bases, the J end lost 3 bases, and 19 bases lay between the germline ends. The CDR3 spans 15 residues. CDR1 and CDR2 (germline): SGHVS, FNYEAQ. The CDR3 spells CASTPDPEGHYEQYF. The CDR3 nucleotides read TGTGCCAGCACCCCCGACCCCGAGGGTCACTACGAGCAGTACTTC.

This clonotype came up once. The CDR3 DNA follows: TGCAGTGCTAGTGGTAGCGGGAGGTTACTAGCCAAAAACATTCAGTACTTC. Amino acids: CSASGSGRLLAKNIQYF. The chain couples TRBV20-1 to TRBJ2-4, with 10 bases lining up with TRBD2. J was trimmed by 0 bases and V by 3 bases; bases with no gene match: 8. CDR1 is DFQATT and CDR2 is SNEGSKA in the germline V gene (reference sequence). The CDR3 extends over 17 amino acids.

The chain couples TRBV6-1 to TRBJ2-2; TRBD2 agrees at 12 bases. Germline CDR1 and CDR2: MNHNS and SASEGT. Unmatched junction bases numbered 13, after V lost 4 bases and J lost 13 bases. This CDR3 has 16 residues. This chain's CDR3 is CASSGRTSGVDRALFF. The CDR3 DNA follows: TGTGCCAGCAGTGGCAGGACTAGCGGGGTGGATCGGGCGCTGTTTTTT.

The gene calls are TRBV5-1 and TRBJ1-1; D is undetermined. The germline CDR1 and CDR2 sequences are SGHRS and YFSETQ. V was clipped by 3 bases and J by 0 bases, with 9 bases between them. The CDR3 covers 14 residues. CDR3 region: CASSSDTLNTEAFF. The CDR3 DNA reads TGCGCCAGCAGCTCTGACACGTTGAACACTGAAGCTTTCTTT.

The chain is built from TRBV15 and TRBJ2-5; weak D call: TRBD2 (6 bases). V lost 1 base, J lost 1 base, and 16 bases lay in between. The CDR3 is 17 amino acids. The germline V gene has CDR1 LNHNV and CDR2 YYDKDF (reference sequence). The CDR3 sequence: CATSRVVGGVIQETQYF. CDR3 sequence (DNA): TGTGCCACCAGCAGAGTAGTAGGCGGGGTCATCCAAGAGACCCAGTACTTC.

The genes are TRBV7-9 and TRBJ1-4, with D maybe TRBD1 (5 bases). This CDR3 contains 16 residues. V was pared by 3 bases and J by 4 bases, with 15 bases between. Per germline, CDR1 SEHNR and CDR2 FQNEAQ (reference sequence). The chain's CDR3 is CASSFRQSLVNEKLFF. The CDR3 DNA reads TGTGCCAGCAGCTTCAGACAGAGCCTGGTTAATGAAAAACTGTTTTTT.

The chain is built from TRBV4-1 and TRBJ1-5, with D perhaps TRBD1 (6 bases). Germline V gene lookup returns CDR1 MGHRA and CDR2 YSYEKL. The CDR3 totals 16 residues. Trimming took off 0 bases at V and 10 bases at J, with 19 bases between the two ends. The CDR3 protein is CASSQEGGGVISPQHF. In DNA, the CDR3 is TGCGCCAGCAGCCAAGAGGGGGGCGGGGTTATTAGTCCCCAGCATTTT.

The chain uses TRBV28 and TRBJ2-1, with D unresolved. Trimming pared 10 bases from V and 8 bases from J, leaving 15 bases between. The germline gives CDR1 MDHEN, CDR2 SYDVKM. This CDR3 contains 12 residues. The CDR3 coding sequence is TGTGCCACGGGCCCCAGGATGGATGAGCAGTTCTTC. Encoded protein: CATGPRMDEQFF.

This clonotype was seen a single time. The genes are TRBV12-3 or TRBV12-4 and TRBJ2-1, with a possible D match to TRBD1 (5 bases). The CDR3 runs to 10 residues. Trimming stripped 5 bases from V and 11 bases from J, with 7 bases between. The CDR3 DNA sequence: TGTGCCAGCAGTCGACAGAAGCAGTTCTTC. Its translation is CASSRQKQFF.

This chain uses TRBV6-2 or TRBV6-3 with TRBJ2-1; D not certain. The CDR3 length is 14 residues. The germline gives CDR1 MNHEY, CDR2 SVGEGT. The germline V and J ends were trimmed by 3 bases and 4 bases, with 10 bases remaining between them. The CDR3 spells CASSYRNSYNEQFF. In DNA form, the CDR3 reads TGTGCCAGCAGTTATCGGAACAGTTACAATGAGCAGTTCTTC.

The chain couples TRBV6-1 to TRBJ1-4; 10 bases line up with TRBD1. CDR3 size: 16 residues. The germline gives CDR1 MNHNS, CDR2 SASEGT. Trimming at V came to 8 bases and at J to 8 bases, leaving 14 bases not matched to a gene. DNA for the CDR3: TGTGCCAGCGACCGGGGACAGGGGCTCCGTAGCGAAAAACTGTTTTTT. This translates into CASDRGQGLRSEKLFF.

This chain uses TRBV5-4 with TRBJ2-2; D not resolved. Germline lookup yields CDR1 SGHNT and CDR2 YYREEE (reference sequence). Trimming stripped 4 bases from V and 2 bases from J, with 6 bases between. This CDR3 has 13 residues. CDR3 nucleotide sequence: TGTGCCAGCAGCAAAGTCAACACCGGGGAGCTGTTTTTT. Amino acid sequence: CASSKVNTGELFF.

This clonotype was counted a single time. The V call is TRBV6-2 or TRBV6-3, the J call TRBJ2-7; the D is unclear. Trimming cost V 2 bases and J 2 bases, with 10 bases left between them. The CDR3 consists of 14 residues. Germline loops: CDR1 MNHEY, CDR2 SVGEGT. CDR3 sequence reads: CASSYEATTYEQYF. The CDR3 DNA sequence: TGTGCCAGCAGTTACGAGGCCACCACCTACGAGCAGTACTTC.

This clonotype has more than one count but fewer than ten. The CDR3 coding sequence is TGTGCCAGCAGCTCAGAAGGGACTTATGGCTACACCTTC. Its protein product is CASSSEGTYGYTF. The chain has TRBV5-4 and TRBJ1-2; perhaps TRBD1 as D (5 bases). This CDR3 spans 13 amino acids. Trimming took off 3 bases at V and 5 bases at J, with 11 bases between the two ends. Looked up from germline, CDR1 is SGHNT and CDR2 is YYREEE (reference sequence).

The chain carries TRBV21-1 and TRBJ2-2; the DNA was not compared with TRBD1, the D call given in the table. TRBV21-1 is termed a pseudogene. CDR3 length: 14 amino acids. CDR3 protein: CASPQGPNTGELFF. The CDR3 DNA reads as TGTGCCAGCCCTCAGGGGCCCAACACCGGGGAGCTGTTTTTT.

This chain links TRBV30 with TRBJ2-1; D not resolved. With 0 bases removed from V and 0 bases from J, the gap between germline ends came to 6 bases. In germline, CDR1 is GTSNPN, CDR2 SVGIG (reference sequence). CDR3 length: 14 residues. The CDR3 protein is CAWSVVSSYNEQFF. DNA of the CDR3: TGTGCCTGGAGTGTAGTTAGCTCCTACAATGAGCAGTTCTTC. The full variable domain, in which reference TRBV30 and TRBJ2-1 provide the parts outside the CDR3, is SQTIHQWPATLVQPVGSPLSLECTVEGTSNPNLYWYRQAAGRGLQLLFYSVGIGQISSEVPQNLSASRPQDRQFILSSKKLLLSDSGFYLCAWSVVSSYNEQFFGPGTRLTVL.

The chain recombines TRBV7-2 with TRBJ1-2; possible D gene TRBD1, 6 bases. Looked up from germline, CDR1 is SGHTA and CDR2 is FQGNSA. V lost 5 bases to trimming and J lost 7 bases, with 20 bases between them. This CDR3 contains 15 residues. The DNA of the CDR3 is TGTGCCAGCAGCCGGGGGCCAGACAATTTGAGTGGCTACACCTTC. Protein product: CASSRGPDNLSGYTF.

This chain joins TRBV20-1 and TRBJ2-7; 9 nucleotides align to TRBD2. Trimming took 0 bases from V and 0 from J; bases not matched to a gene: 21. Germline V gene data show CDR1 as DFQATT and CDR2 as SNEGSKA (reference sequence). The CDR3 contains 21 residues. This CDR3 is CSARDPWGQRGVSPCSYEQYF. CDR3 bases: TGCAGTGCTAGAGACCCTTGGGGGCAGCGGGGGGTCTCCCCTTGCTCCTACGAGCAGTACTTC.

The chain is built from TRBV29-1 and TRBJ2-1; no firm D call. Deletions cut 6 bases from V and 5 bases from J, with 26 bases between. Germline V CDR1 and CDR2: SQVTM, ANQGSEA. This CDR3 is 17 amino acids long. The CDR3 protein is CSVRTSMSANFNNEQFF. The CDR3 DNA sequence: TGCAGCGTCCGCACGTCGATGAGTGCTAACTTCAACAATGAGCAGTTCTTC.

The chain links TRBV7-9 to TRBJ2-6, with D unclear. V was shortened by 3 bases and J by 1 base, with 10 bases between the two germline ends. CDR3 size: 16 residues. CDR1 is SEHNR and CDR2 is FQNEAQ in the germline V gene (reference sequence). This CDR3 is CASSFSTPSGANVLTF. The CDR3 coding sequence is TGTGCCAGCAGCTTTTCGACACCTTCTGGGGCCAACGTCCTGACTTTC.

This sequence joins TRBV30 and TRBJ2-3; D call uncertain. Trimming left V 2 bases short and J 2 bases short, with 20 bases between. The length of the CDR3 is 17 residues. Looked up from germline, CDR1 is GTSNPN and CDR2 is SVGIG (reference sequence). The CDR3: CAWSSGGISRPTDTQYF. The DNA for the CDR3 is TGTGCCTGGAGTTCAGGCGGAATAAGTCGTCCCACAGATACGCAGTATTTT.